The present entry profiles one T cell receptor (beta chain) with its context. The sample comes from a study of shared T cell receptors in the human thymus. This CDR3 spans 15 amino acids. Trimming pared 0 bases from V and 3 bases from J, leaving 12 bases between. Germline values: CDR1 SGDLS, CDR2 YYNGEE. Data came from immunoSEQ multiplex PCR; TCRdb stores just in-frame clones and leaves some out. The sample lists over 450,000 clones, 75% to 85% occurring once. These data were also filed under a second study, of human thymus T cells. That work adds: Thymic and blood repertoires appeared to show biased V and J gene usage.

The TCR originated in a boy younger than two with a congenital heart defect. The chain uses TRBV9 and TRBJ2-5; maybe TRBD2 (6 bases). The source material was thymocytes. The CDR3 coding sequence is TGTGCCAGCAGCGTAGCGACTAGGGGTAAAGAGACCCAGTACTTC. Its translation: CASSVATRGKETQYF.